A selection of T cell receptor beta chains follows, all from one sample in a study of blood T cell repertoires in COVID-19. Only in-frame clones appear in the TCRdb table, and some are missing; sequencing was by immunoSEQ multiplex PCR. Altogether 100,000 to 150,000 clones are present, around 85% being singletons, with the ten largest covering about 17%. The sample consisted of peripheral blood. Receptor source: a woman aged 50 to 60 with acute or convalescent COVID-19. Both conserved end residues are part of each CDR3. A D gene is named only where the DNA matches it firmly. The size of a clone is reported for some rows only, either as once, few or many, or as a class for expanded clones.

D: -
V: TRBV9
J: TRBJ1-1
size: -
CDR3: CASSVRRRNTEAFF
DNA: TGTGCCAGCAGCGTACGACGGAGGAACACTGAAGCTTTCTTT

D: -
V: TRBV10-3
J: TRBJ1-1
size: -
CDR3: CAISELREVTEAFF
DNA: TGTGCCATCAGTGAGTTGAGGGAAGTAACTGAAGCTTTCTTT

D: TRBD1
V: TRBV5-1
J: TRBJ2-5
size: -
CDR3: CASSFPDRDQETQYF
DNA: TGCGCCAGCAGCTTCCCCGACAGGGATCAAGAGACCCAGTACTTC

D: -
V: TRBV28
J: TRBJ1-5
size: once
CDR3: CASSAQVDSNQPQHF
DNA: TGTGCCAGCAGTGCACAGGTGGATAGCAATCAGCCCCAGCATTTT

D: -
V: TRBV28
J: TRBJ1-5
size: -
CDR3: CASSLQGPRPQHF
DNA: TGTGCCAGCAGTCTACAGGGCCCCAGGCCCCAGCATTTT

D: -
V: TRBV2
J: TRBJ2-7
size: few
CDR3: CASRSGISLSYEQYF
DNA: TGTGCCAGCAGATCGGGGATAAGCCTCTCCTACGAGCAGTACTTC

D: TRBD1
V: TRBV12-5
J: TRBJ1-3
size: -
CDR3: CASGITGAGAGNTIYF
DNA: TGTGCTAGTGGTATAACAGGGGCCGGGGCTGGAAACACCATATATTTT

D: -
V: TRBV2
J: TRBJ1-5
size: -
CDR3: CASSDRGGGNQPQHF
DNA: TGTGCCAGCAGTGATCGTGGCGGGGGTAATCAGCCCCAGCATTTT

D: -
V: TRBV18
J: TRBJ1-6
size: -
CDR3: CASSLGEASYNSPLHF
DNA: TGTGCCAGCTCACTAGGGGAGGCCTCCTATAATTCACCCCTCCACTTT

D: TRBD2
V: TRBV24-1
J: TRBJ2-2
size: -
CDR3: CATSDLGTSGTGELFF
DNA: TGTGCCACCAGTGATTTGGGGACTAGCGGGACCGGGGAGCTGTTTTTT

D: -
V: TRBV6-5
J: TRBJ1-5
size: -
CDR3: CASRARTDSNQPQHF
DNA: TGTGCCAGCAGGGCGCGGACAGATAGCAATCAGCCCCAGCATTTT

D: TRBD1
V: TRBV5-1
J: TRBJ1-1
size: -
CDR3: CASSFGATGGTEAFF
DNA: TGCGCCAGCAGCTTTGGGGCTACAGGGGGAACTGAAGCTTTCTTT

D: TRBD2
V: TRBV7-2
J: TRBJ2-1
size: -
CDR3: CASSSESGGVYNEQFF
DNA: TGTGCCAGCAGCTCGGAATCGGGGGGGGTGTACAATGAGCAGTTCTTC

D: -
V: TRBV19
J: TRBJ2-2
size: many
CDR3: CASSISRVPNTGELFF
DNA: TGTGCCAGTAGTATATCCCGGGTTCCGAACACCGGGGAGCTGTTTTTT

D: TRBD1
V: TRBV7-8
J: TRBJ1-5
size: -
CDR3: CASSPHIPKIRTGLRSWDQPQHF
DNA: TGTGCCAGCAGCCCTCATATACCCAAGATAAGGACAGGGTTACGGTCCTGGGATCAGCCCCAGCATTTT

D: -
V: TRBV9
J: TRBJ2-3
size: -
CDR3: CASSGGAEADTQYF
DNA: TGTGCCAGCAGCGGCGGGGCAGAAGCAGATACGCAGTATTTT

D: -
V: TRBV5-1
J: TRBJ1-4
size: -
CDR3: CASSLSAGNEKLFF
DNA: TGCGCCAGCAGCTTGTCGGCAGGGAATGAAAAACTGTTTTTT

D: -
V: TRBV6-5
J: TRBJ1-6
size: few
CDR3: CASRAGQSWSPLHF
DNA: TGTGCCAGCAGGGCTGGACAGTCATGGTCACCCCTCCACTTT

D: TRBD1
V: TRBV11-2
J: TRBJ2-1
size: -
CDR3: CASSLGTGWNEQFF
DNA: TGTGCCAGCAGCTTAGGGACAGGGTGGAATGAGCAGTTCTTC

D: -
V: TRBV6-5
J: TRBJ1-6
size: once
CDR3: CASTPSGGISPLHF
DNA: TGTGCCAGCACCCCATCGGGGGGGATTTCACCCCTCCACTTT

D: -
V: TRBV7-2
J: TRBJ1-3
size: -
CDR3: CASSLDRTSGNTIYF
DNA: TGTGCCAGCAGCTTAGACAGAACCTCTGGAAACACCATATATTTT

D: -
V: TRBV7-9
J: TRBJ1-3
size: -
CDR3: CASSLWARGDGNTIYF
DNA: TGTGCCAGCAGCTTATGGGCCAGGGGTGATGGAAACACCATATATTTT

D: -
V: TRBV2
J: TRBJ1-5
size: -
CDR3: CASSAWGRGLNQPQHF
DNA: TGTGCCAGCAGTGCTTGGGGTAGGGGACTTAATCAGCCCCAGCATTTT

D: TRBD2
V: TRBV7-8
J: TRBJ2-3
size: few
CDR3: CASSSPSGGETDTQYF
DNA: TGTGCCAGCAGCTCTCCTAGCGGGGGAGAAACAGATACGCAGTATTTT

D: TRBD1
V: TRBV6-5
J: TRBJ1-1
size: -
CDR3: CASSYDRESTEAFF
DNA: TGTGCCAGCAGTTACGACAGGGAAAGCACTGAAGCTTTCTTT

D: -
V: TRBV19
J: TRBJ1-3
size: -
CDR3: CASSIGGLSGNTIYF
DNA: TGTGCCAGTAGTATAGGCGGTCTCTCTGGAAACACCATATATTTT

D: -
V: TRBV27
J: TRBJ2-5
size: -
CDR3: CASSFRGETQYF
DNA: TGTGCCAGCAGTTTCAGGGGAGAGACCCAGTACTTC

D: -
V: TRBV11-2
J: TRBJ1-5
size: once
CDR3: CASSSLSNQPQHF
DNA: TGTGCCAGCAGCTCCCTAAGCAATCAGCCCCAGCATTTT

D: TRBD1
V: TRBV27
J: TRBJ2-1
size: -
CDR3: CASSLLGTRGLGGYNEQFF
DNA: TGTGCCAGCAGTTTATTAGGGACCAGGGGGCTAGGGGGTTACAATGAGCAGTTCTTC

D: TRBD1
V: TRBV11-2
J: TRBJ2-5
size: once
CDR3: CASRKTGGQETQYF
DNA: TGTGCCAGCAGGAAAACAGGGGGCCAAGAGACCCAGTACTTC

D: -
V: TRBV9
J: TRBJ2-7
size: many
CDR3: CASQPQGTYEQYF
DNA: TGTGCCAGCCAACCTCAGGGAACCTACGAGCAGTACTTC

D: TRBD1
V: TRBV7-8
J: TRBJ2-2
size: -
CDR3: CASSSWDRGIGELFF
DNA: TGTGCCAGCAGCTCCTGGGACAGGGGGATCGGGGAGCTGTTTTTT

D: TRBD1
V: TRBV18
J: TRBJ1-2
size: -
CDR3: CASSPNPGQGVNGYTF
DNA: TGTGCCAGCTCACCAAACCCAGGACAGGGGGTAAATGGCTACACCTTC

D: -
V: TRBV7-2
J: TRBJ2-7
size: once
CDR3: CASSLFRLYEQYF
DNA: TGTGCCAGCAGCTTATTCAGACTTTACGAGCAGTACTTC

D: TRBD1
V: TRBV7-9
J: TRBJ1-2
size: -
CDR3: CASSLEAGGYGYTF
DNA: TGTGCCAGCAGCTTAGAAGCAGGGGGCTATGGCTACACCTTC

D: -
V: TRBV18
J: TRBJ1-2
size: -
CDR3: CASSPQSDYGYTF
DNA: TGTGCCAGCTCACCACAGTCGGACTATGGCTACACCTTC

D: TRBD1
V: TRBV24-1
J: TRBJ1-4
size: -
CDR3: CATSDSQTGAERTNEKLFF
DNA: TGTGCCACCAGTGATTCCCAGACAGGGGCAGAGCGAACTAATGAAAAACTGTTTTTT

D: TRBD2
V: TRBV3-1/TRBV3-2
J: TRBJ2-1
size: -
CDR3: CASSQGGVGGEQFF
DNA: TGTGCCAGCAGCCAGGGGGGGGTCGGCGGTGAGCAGTTCTTC

D: TRBD1
V: TRBV15
J: TRBJ1-2
size: -
CDR3: CATSRDRAPIVYAYTF
DNA: TGTGCCACCAGCAGGGACAGGGCCCCCATTGTTTATGCCTACACCTTC

D: TRBD1
V: TRBV4-2
J: TRBJ1-5
size: once
CDR3: CASSQASQGNNQPQHF
DNA: TGTGCCAGCAGCCAAGCCTCACAGGGGAACAATCAGCCCCAGCATTTT

D: TRBD1
V: TRBV2
J: TRBJ2-2
size: -
CDR3: CASSVERQGANTGELFF
DNA: TGTGCCAGCAGTGTTGAACGACAGGGCGCGAACACCGGGGAGCTGTTTTTT

D: -
V: TRBV2
J: TRBJ2-7
size: -
CDR3: CASSEAGGGAQYF
DNA: TGTGCCAGCAGTGAAGCGGGAGGTGGGGCGCAGTACTTC

D: TRBD1
V: TRBV10-3
J: TRBJ1-2
size: -
CDR3: CAISESQTGSTNGYTF
DNA: TGTGCCATCAGTGAGTCCCAGACAGGGAGCACTAATGGCTACACCTTC

D: TRBD2
V: TRBV11-2
J: TRBJ2-7
size: -
CDR3: CASSRGLAGYEQYF
DNA: TGTGCCAGCAGCCGGGGACTAGCAGGCTACGAGCAGTACTTC

D: TRBD2
V: TRBV5-1
J: TRBJ2-1
size: -
CDR3: CASSGTSGGVEQFF
DNA: TGCGCCAGCAGCGGGACTAGCGGGGGGGTTGAGCAGTTCTTC

D: -
V: TRBV3-1/TRBV3-2
J: TRBJ1-1
size: -
CDR3: CASSIRGPIIRTEAFF
DNA: TGTGCCAGCAGCATAAGAGGTCCCATTATTCGCACTGAAGCTTTCTTT

D: TRBD1
V: TRBV19
J: TRBJ1-2
size: -
CDR3: CASSRGTGGLFYVYTF
DNA: TGTGCCAGTAGCAGGGGTACAGGGGGCCTCTTCTATGTCTACACCTTC

D: -
V: TRBV5-6
J: TRBJ2-3
size: few
CDR3: CASSLRTVGTDTQYF
DNA: TGTGCCAGCAGCTTGCGGACAGTGGGCACAGATACGCAGTATTTT

D: -
V: TRBV7-2
J: TRBJ2-1
size: -
CDR3: CASSFRGGSYNEQFF
DNA: TGTGCCAGCAGCTTTAGAGGGGGCTCCTACAATGAGCAGTTCTTC

D: TRBD1
V: TRBV6-6
J: TRBJ2-3
size: -
CDR3: CASSYGTGGSDTQYF
DNA: TGTGCCAGCAGTTACGGGACAGGGGGGTCGGATACGCAGTATTTT

D: TRBD2
V: TRBV27
J: TRBJ2-7
size: -
CDR3: CASSFRRAGTSPYEQYF
DNA: TGTGCCAGCAGTTTCCGAAGAGCCGGGACTAGCCCCTACGAGCAGTACTTC

D: TRBD2
V: TRBV9
J: TRBJ2-2
size: -
CDR3: CASSTRTSGRGELFF
DNA: TGTGCCAGCAGCACCCGGACTAGCGGTCGCGGGGAGCTGTTTTTT

D: TRBD1
V: TRBV3-1/TRBV3-2
J: TRBJ1-2
size: -
CDR3: CASSHGTGSFYGYTF
DNA: TGTGCCAGCAGCCACGGGACAGGTTCCTTCTATGGCTACACCTTC

D: -
V: TRBV28
J: TRBJ1-5
size: -
CDR3: CATARQNNQPQHF
DNA: TGTGCCACCGCCAGACAGAACAATCAGCCCCAGCATTTT

D: -
V: TRBV18
J: TRBJ2-1
size: -
CDR3: CASSRKSGDNEQFF
DNA: TGTGCCAGCTCACGGAAGTCGGGAGACAATGAGCAGTTCTTC

D: -
V: TRBV24-1
J: TRBJ2-1
size: -
CDR3: CATSEHRDFNEQFF
DNA: TGTGCCACCAGTGAACACCGGGACTTCAATGAGCAGTTCTTC

D: -
V: TRBV7-2
J: TRBJ2-1
size: -
CDR3: CASSLQSGESNEQFF
DNA: TGTGCCAGCAGCTTACAATCAGGGGAGAGCAATGAGCAGTTCTTC

D: -
V: TRBV27
J: TRBJ2-3
size: -
CDR3: CASRRDSNTDTQYF
DNA: TGTGCCAGCAGACGGGACTCCAACACAGATACGCAGTATTTT

D: TRBD2
V: TRBV7-9
J: TRBJ2-3
size: -
CDR3: CASSPPASGGADTQYF
DNA: TGTGCCAGCAGCCCTCCGGCTAGCGGGGGGGCAGATACGCAGTATTTT